The source of this TCR beta chain is a study of cytomegalovirus exposure and HLA in healthy donors. The study's findings and limits: Most TCR sequences proved rare, with some public TCRs found in many donors.

Comment on this clone: Antigen specificity is unknown.

The V and J ends lost 2 bases and 2 bases, in that order; junction bases with no gene match: 5. Germline CDR1 MGHDK, CDR2 SYGVNS. This CDR3 has 16 residues. Clones were sequenced by immunoSEQ multiplex PCR, and TCRdb holds only the in-frame ones, with some missing. Among 100,000 to 150,000 clones listed, roughly 89% were seen once. Specimen: PBMCs. The rearrangement links TRBV25-1 to TRBJ2-3, with TRBD1 matching 9 bases. The sequence came from a woman aged 18-29 years in good health and CMV-seronegative. DNA of the CDR3: TGTGCCAGCAGTGAAGGGACAGGGAGGTCCACAGATACGCAGTATTTT. Protein product: CASSEGTGRSTDTQYF.